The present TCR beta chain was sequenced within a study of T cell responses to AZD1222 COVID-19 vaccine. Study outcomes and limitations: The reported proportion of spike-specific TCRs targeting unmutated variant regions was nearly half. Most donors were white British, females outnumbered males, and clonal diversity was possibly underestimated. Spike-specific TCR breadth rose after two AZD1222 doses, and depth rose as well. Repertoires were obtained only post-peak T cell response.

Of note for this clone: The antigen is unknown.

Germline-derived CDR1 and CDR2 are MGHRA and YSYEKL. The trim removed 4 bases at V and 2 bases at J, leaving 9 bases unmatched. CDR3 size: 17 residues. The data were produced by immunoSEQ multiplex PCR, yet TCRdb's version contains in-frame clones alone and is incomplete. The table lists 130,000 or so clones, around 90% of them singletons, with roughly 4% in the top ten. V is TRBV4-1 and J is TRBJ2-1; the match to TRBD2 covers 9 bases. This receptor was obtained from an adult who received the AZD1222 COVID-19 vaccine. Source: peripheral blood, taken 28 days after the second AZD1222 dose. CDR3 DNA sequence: TGCGCCAGCAGCCGGGGGATAACTAGCGGGCCCTACAATGAGCAGTTCTTC. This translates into CASSRGITSGPYNEQFF.